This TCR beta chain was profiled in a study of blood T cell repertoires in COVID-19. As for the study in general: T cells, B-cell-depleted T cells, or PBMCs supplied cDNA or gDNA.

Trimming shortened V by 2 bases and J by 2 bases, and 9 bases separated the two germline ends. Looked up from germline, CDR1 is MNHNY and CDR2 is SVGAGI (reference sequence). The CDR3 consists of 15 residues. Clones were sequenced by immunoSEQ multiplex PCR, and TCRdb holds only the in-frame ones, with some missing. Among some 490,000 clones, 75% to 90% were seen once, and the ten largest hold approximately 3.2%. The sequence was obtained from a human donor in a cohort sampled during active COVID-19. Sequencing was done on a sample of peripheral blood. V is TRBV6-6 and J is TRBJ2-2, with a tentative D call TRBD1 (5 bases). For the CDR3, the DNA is TGTGCCAGCAGTTACAGGGGATCCAACACCGGGGAGCTGTTTTTT. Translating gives CASSYRGSNTGELFF.